The 19 T cell receptor beta chains below come from one sample, sequenced in a study of relationships among human T cell subsets. Bead selections for CD25, CD56 and CD294 left a flow-through collected as Th1 cells. From mRNA, alpha and beta CDR3 regions were amplified using semiquantitative ARM-PCR. Exponential amplification used communal superprimers after tagged nested gene-specific primers in ARM-PCR. MiXCR was run by TCRdb on the multiplex PCR reads, yielding one entry per CDR3 protein. The sample includes 13,000 or so distinct CDR3 sequences, around 67% seen only once; the top ten take about 32%. Sequenced material: CD4+ Th1 cells sorted from blood. The receptors originated from a man in his forties in good health.

CDR3 sequence: CASSPRDIQETQYF. Written as DNA, the CDR3 is TGTGCCAGCAGCCCCCGGGACATCCAAGAGACCCAGTACTTC. This chain links TRBV6-5 with TRBJ2-5, with D possibly matching TRBD1 (6 bases). Germline assignment: CDR1 MNHEY and CDR2 SVGAGI. The CDR3 spans 14 residues. V dropped 6 bases and J dropped 1 base, with 12 bases sitting between them.

As DNA, the CDR3 is TGCGCCAGCAGCGCCACAGATACGCAGTATTTT. It specifies CASSATDTQYF. The chain recombines TRBV5-1 with TRBJ2-3; D is undetermined. The CDR3 runs 11 residues. With 4 bases removed from V and 2 bases from J, the gap between germline ends came to 2 bases. Per the germline V gene, CDR1 is SGHRS and CDR2 is YFSETQ.

V gene TRBV7-9 combines with J gene TRBJ1-2, with a tentative D call TRBD1 (5 bases). With 3 bases removed from V and 8 bases from J, the gap between germline ends came to 16 bases. CDR1 and CDR2 (germline): SEHNR, FQNEAQ (reference sequence). CDR3 size: 14 residues. The chain's CDR3 is CASSFRDANRGYTF. CDR3 bases: TGTGCCAGCAGCTTCCGGGACGCCAACCGGGGCTACACCTTC. Filled out from reference TRBV7-9 and TRBJ1-2, the complete variable domain reads DTGVSQNPRHKITKRGQNVTFRCDPISEHNRLYWYRQTLGQGPEFLTYFQNEAQLEKSRLLSDRFSAERPKGSFSTLEIQRTEQGDSAMYLCASSFRDANRGYTFGSGTRLTVV.

V and J are TRBV4-2 and TRBJ2-3, with D possibly matching TRBD2 (5 bases). The CDR3 has 14 residues. The germline V gene has CDR1 LGHNA and CDR2 YNFKEQ. Between the trimmed V and J ends, which lost 0 bases and 10 bases, there was a span of 14 bases. CDR3 DNA: TGTGCCAGCAGCCAAGAATTGGCGGACTCTGCGCAGTATTTT. This gives the protein CASSQELADSAQYF.

The genes are TRBV4-2 and TRBJ1-4; D uncertain. The CDR3 sequence is 15 residues long. Germline V gene sequence: CDR1 LGHNA, CDR2 YNFKEQ. Trimming took 0 bases from V and 0 from J, leaving 5 bases between them. CDR3 amino acids: CASSQEGATNEKLFF. The CDR3 DNA sequence: TGTGCCAGCAGCCAAGAGGGAGCAACTAATGAAAAACTGTTTTTT.

Details on this clonotype: The conserved phenylalanine or tryptophan normally closing the CDR3 is absent here, so this likely arose from a read error. The J gene is TRBJ2-5, the V gene TRBV14; TRBD2 matches at 11 bases. The germline V gene has CDR1 SGHDN and CDR2 FVKESK. The CDR3 totals 16 residues. V lost 1 base and J lost 4; bases outside the gene matches: 5. The CDR3 bases are TGTGCCAGCAGCCAAGGAGTGCTAGCGGGAGGAGAGACCCAGTACCTC. Its protein is CASSQGVLAGGETQYL.

The chain links TRBV28 to TRBJ1-2; D not certain. Germline V gives CDR1 MDHEN, CDR2 SYDVKM. This CDR3 is 13 amino acids long. Trimming left V 5 bases short and J 5 bases short, with 12 bases between. The CDR3 protein is CASSAGLNYGYTF. CDR3 bases: TGTGCCAGCAGTGCCGGACTGAATTATGGCTACACCTTC.

This clonotype came up a few times. The rearrangement uses TRBV11-2 and TRBJ2-1; 11 bases agree with TRBD1. The V gene's germline CDR1 is SGHAT and CDR2 FQNNGV. J was trimmed by 6 bases and V by 1 base; bases with no gene match: 5. This CDR3 region has 16 residues. This CDR3 reads CASSLGIGQGANEQFF. The CDR3 nucleotides are TGTGCCAGCAGCTTAGGGATAGGACAGGGGGCCAATGAGCAGTTCTTC.

J is TRBJ2-3 and V is TRBV20-1; D is possibly TRBD2 (5 bases). V lost 5 bases and J lost 4, with 19 bases in between. The germline V gene has CDR1 DFQATT and CDR2 SNEGSKA (reference sequence). The length of the CDR3 is 15 residues. The CDR3, as DNA: TGCAGTGCTGCGATCCGGGAACCACTCCCAGATACGCAGTATTTT. Translation gives CSAAIREPLPDTQYF.

This clonotype was recorded a few times. The V and J genes are TRBV30 and TRBJ1-2, with D unresolved. The CDR3 extends over 12 amino acids. V lost 3 bases to trimming and J lost 4 bases, with 9 bases between them. Germline lookup yields CDR1 GTSNPN and CDR2 SVGIG (reference sequence). In DNA, the CDR3 is TGTGCCTGGAGAGGTGAATCCTATGGCTACACCTTC. Residues: CAWRGESYGYTF.

The rearrangement uses TRBV29-1 and TRBJ1-1; D is ambiguous. The V end lost 1 base, the J end lost 3 bases, and 9 bases lay between the germline ends. CDR3 length: 13 amino acids. CDR1 is SQVTM and CDR2 is ANQGSEA in the germline V gene. The CDR3 region has the DNA TGCAGCGTTGAAGGAAGGGCCTACACTGAAGCTTTCTTT. Protein sequence: CSVEGRAYTEAFF.

This clonotype was counted once. The chain has TRBV28 and TRBJ2-3; 12 bases fit TRBD2. Germline values: CDR1 MDHEN, CDR2 SYDVKM. The CDR3 totals 13 residues. Trimming at V came to 8 bases and at J to 8 bases, leaving 5 bases not matched to a gene. The CDR3 region has the DNA TGTGCCAGCTCCCGACTAGCGGGAGCTACGCAGTATTTT. This codes for CASSRLAGATQYF.

This clonotype is deemed medium-sized. V gene TRBV6-4 combines with J gene TRBJ2-1; TRBD2 matches 7 bases. Germline assignment: CDR1 MRHNA and CDR2 SNTAGT. V was clipped by 5 bases and J by 1 base; unmatched bases: 5. The CDR3 spans 15 residues. The CDR3 DNA sequence: TGTGCCAGCAGTAAAAGCGGGGAATCCTACAATGAGCAGTTCTTC. Protein: CASSKSGESYNEQFF.

J is TRBJ2-3 and V is TRBV11-2, with 7 bases fitting TRBD1. CDR1 SGHAT and CDR2 FQNNGV come from the germline V gene. CDR3 size: 15 residues. Germline trimming cut 6 bases from V and 1 base from J; bases unmatched to any gene: 7. The CDR3 reads CASRRIGQGTDTQYF. The CDR3 nucleotides are TGTGCCAGCAGGAGAATTGGACAGGGCACAGATACGCAGTATTTT.

This chain joins TRBV7-9 and TRBJ2-2, with no clear D. The CDR3 spans 14 residues. The germline V and J ends were trimmed by 1 base and 2 bases, with 5 bases remaining between them. The V gene's germline CDR1 is SEHNR and CDR2 FQNEAQ (reference sequence). As DNA, the CDR3 is TGTGCCAGCAGCTTAGTACTAAACACCGGGGAGCTGTTTTTT. The encoded protein is CASSLVLNTGELFF.

In its sample, this clonotype ranks as medium-sized (0.01 to 0.1%). The chain recombines TRBV11-2 with TRBJ1-1, with D perhaps matching TRBD1 (6 bases). Trimming removed 5 bases from V and 8 bases from J, with 18 bases in between. CDR1 and CDR2 (germline): SGHAT, FQNNGV. The CDR3 runs 14 residues. The CDR3 bases are TGTGCCAGCAGCAGTACACTAACAGGGCGGGAAGCTTTCTTT. This translates into CASSSTLTGREAFF.

This clonotype was seen more than once but under ten times. This chain connects TRBV11-2 to TRBJ2-5; 8 bases agree with TRBD2. From germline, CDR1 is SGHAT and CDR2 FQNNGV. The V segment lost 3 bases and the J segment 1 base; nucleotides outside the gene matches: 4. The CDR3 is 15 amino acids. CDR3 amino acids: CASSLRSGVQETQYF. The CDR3 region has the DNA TGTGCCAGCAGCTTGCGTAGCGGGGTCCAAGAGACCCAGTACTTC.

This chain uses TRBV27 with TRBJ2-7; 9 bases agree with TRBD2. Germline CDR1 is MNHEY and CDR2 is SMNVEV (reference sequence). J lost 7 bases, V lost 6 bases, and 19 bases had no gene match. This CDR3 has 17 residues. DNA for the CDR3: TGTGCCAGCAGCCTCCCGATGGGTAGCGGGAGCATAGGAGAGCAGTACTTC. Its translation: CASSLPMGSGSIGEQYF.

The V and J genes are TRBV12-3 or TRBV12-4 and TRBJ1-2; 7 bases agree with TRBD1. The CDR3 runs to 16 residues. V was pared by 5 bases and J by 6 bases, with 15 bases of the junction left unmatched. Here the CDR3 reads CASSLKGQNYWNGYTF. In DNA form, the CDR3 reads TGTGCCAGCAGTCTAAAGGGACAGAACTATTGGAATGGCTACACCTTC.